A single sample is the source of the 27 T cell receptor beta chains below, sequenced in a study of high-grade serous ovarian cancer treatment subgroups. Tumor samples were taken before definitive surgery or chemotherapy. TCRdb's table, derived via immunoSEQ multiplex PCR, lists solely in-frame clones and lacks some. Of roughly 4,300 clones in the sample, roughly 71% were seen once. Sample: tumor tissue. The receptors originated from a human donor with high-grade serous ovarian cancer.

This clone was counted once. The CDR3 coding sequence is TGTGCCAGCAGCCTACCCGGGCTGGCCGGGGAGCTGTTTTTT. It specifies CASSLPGLAGELFF. The chain combines TRBV7-2 with TRBJ2-2; D ambiguous. This CDR3 has 14 residues. Germline V gene sequence: CDR1 SGHTA, CDR2 FQGNSA. The ends were cut back, 5 bases at V and 6 bases at J, with 13 bases in the middle.

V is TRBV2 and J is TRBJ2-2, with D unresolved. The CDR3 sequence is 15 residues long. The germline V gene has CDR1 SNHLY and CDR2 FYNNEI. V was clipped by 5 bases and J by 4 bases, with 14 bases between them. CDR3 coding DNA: TGTGCCAGCAGTTCTCAGACCGACTCCACCGGGGAGCTGTTTTTT. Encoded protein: CASSSQTDSTGELFF.

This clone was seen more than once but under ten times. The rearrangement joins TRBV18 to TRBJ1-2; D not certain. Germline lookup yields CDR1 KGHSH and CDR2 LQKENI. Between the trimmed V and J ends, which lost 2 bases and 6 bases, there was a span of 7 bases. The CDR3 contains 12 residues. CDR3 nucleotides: TGTGCCAGCTCACCAGCAGGAGATGGCTACACCTTC. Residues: CASSPAGDGYTF.

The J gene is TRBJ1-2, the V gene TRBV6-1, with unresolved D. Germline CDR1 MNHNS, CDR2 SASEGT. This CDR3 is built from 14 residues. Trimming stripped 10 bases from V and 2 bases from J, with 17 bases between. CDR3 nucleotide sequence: TGTGCCAACCGGAAGCGGGCAGCAAACTATGGCTACACCTTC. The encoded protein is CANRKRAANYGYTF.

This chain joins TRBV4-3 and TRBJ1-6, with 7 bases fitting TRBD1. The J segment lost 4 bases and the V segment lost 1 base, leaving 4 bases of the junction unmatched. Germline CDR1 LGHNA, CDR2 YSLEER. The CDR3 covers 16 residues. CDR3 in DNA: TGCGCCAGCAGCCAAGCAGACAGGGTGTATAATTCACCCCTCCACTTT. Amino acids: CASSQADRVYNSPLHF.

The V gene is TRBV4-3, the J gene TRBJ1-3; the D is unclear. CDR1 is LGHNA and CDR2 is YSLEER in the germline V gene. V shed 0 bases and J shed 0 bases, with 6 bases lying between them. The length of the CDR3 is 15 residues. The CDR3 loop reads CASSQEGGSGNTIYF. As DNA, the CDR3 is TGCGCCAGCAGCCAAGAGGGCGGCTCTGGAAACACCATATATTTT.

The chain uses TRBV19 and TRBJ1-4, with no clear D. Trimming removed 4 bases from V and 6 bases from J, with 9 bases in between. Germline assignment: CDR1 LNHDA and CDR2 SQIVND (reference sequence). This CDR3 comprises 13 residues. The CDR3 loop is CASSTTPDEKLFF. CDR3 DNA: TGTGCCAGTAGTACCACGCCGGATGAAAAACTGTTTTTT.

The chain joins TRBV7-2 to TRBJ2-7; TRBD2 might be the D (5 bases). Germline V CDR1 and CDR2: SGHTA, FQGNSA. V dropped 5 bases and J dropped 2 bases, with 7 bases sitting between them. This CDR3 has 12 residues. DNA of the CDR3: TGTGCCAGCAGCCCGGGGACCTACGAGCAGTACTTC. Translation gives CASSPGTYEQYF.

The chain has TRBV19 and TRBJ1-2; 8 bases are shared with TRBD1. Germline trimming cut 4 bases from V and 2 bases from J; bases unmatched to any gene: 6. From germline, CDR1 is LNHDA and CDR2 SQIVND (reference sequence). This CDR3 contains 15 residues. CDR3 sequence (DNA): TGTGCCAGTAGTAGGAACCGGGACAGGAACTATGGCTACACCTTC. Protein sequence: CASSRNRDRNYGYTF.

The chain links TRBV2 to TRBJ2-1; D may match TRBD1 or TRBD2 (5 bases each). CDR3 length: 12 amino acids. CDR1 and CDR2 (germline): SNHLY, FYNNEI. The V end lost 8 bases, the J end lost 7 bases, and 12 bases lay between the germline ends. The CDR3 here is CASGAWGNEQFF. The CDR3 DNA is TGTGCCAGCGGCGCGTGGGGGAATGAGCAGTTCTTC.

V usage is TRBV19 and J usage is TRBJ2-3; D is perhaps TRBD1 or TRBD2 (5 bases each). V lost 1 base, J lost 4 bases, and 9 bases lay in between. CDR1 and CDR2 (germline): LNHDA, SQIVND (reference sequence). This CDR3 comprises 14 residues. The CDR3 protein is CASSIGGDADTQYF. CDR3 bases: TGTGCCAGTAGTATAGGAGGGGATGCAGATACGCAGTATTTT.

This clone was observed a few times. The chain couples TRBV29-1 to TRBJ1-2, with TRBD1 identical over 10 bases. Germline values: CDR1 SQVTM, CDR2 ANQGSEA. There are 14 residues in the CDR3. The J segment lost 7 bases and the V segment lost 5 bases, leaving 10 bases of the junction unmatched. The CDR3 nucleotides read TGCAGCGTTACCGGGACAGGGGTATTTGGTGGCTACACCTTC. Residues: CSVTGTGVFGGYTF.

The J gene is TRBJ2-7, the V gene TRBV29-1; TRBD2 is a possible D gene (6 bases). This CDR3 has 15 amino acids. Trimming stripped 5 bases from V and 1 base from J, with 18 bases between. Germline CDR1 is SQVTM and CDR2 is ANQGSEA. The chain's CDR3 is CSVPIGGAGSYEQYF. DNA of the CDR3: TGCAGCGTTCCCATAGGAGGGGCTGGGTCCTACGAGCAGTACTTC.

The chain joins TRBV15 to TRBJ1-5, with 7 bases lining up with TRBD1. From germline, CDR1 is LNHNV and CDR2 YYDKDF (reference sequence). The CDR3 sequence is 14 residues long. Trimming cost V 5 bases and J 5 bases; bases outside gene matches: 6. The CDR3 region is CATSDRESDQPQHF. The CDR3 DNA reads TGTGCCACCAGCGACAGGGAAAGTGATCAGCCCCAGCATTTT.

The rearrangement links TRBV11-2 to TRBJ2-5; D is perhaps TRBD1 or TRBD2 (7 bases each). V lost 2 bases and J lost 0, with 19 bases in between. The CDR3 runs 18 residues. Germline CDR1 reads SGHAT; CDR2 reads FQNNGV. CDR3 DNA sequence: TGTGCCAGCAGCTTATCTATCCGGGGGGACAGCCACCAAGAGACCCAGTACTTC. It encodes CASSLSIRGDSHQETQYF.

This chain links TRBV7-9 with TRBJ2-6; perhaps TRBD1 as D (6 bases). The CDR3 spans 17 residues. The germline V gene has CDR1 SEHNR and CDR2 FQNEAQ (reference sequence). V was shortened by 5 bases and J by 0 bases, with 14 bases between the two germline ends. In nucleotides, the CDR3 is TGTGCCAGCAGCCTTTGGGGGCGGAGCTCTGGGGCCAACGTCCTGACTTTC. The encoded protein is CASSLWGRSSGANVLTF.

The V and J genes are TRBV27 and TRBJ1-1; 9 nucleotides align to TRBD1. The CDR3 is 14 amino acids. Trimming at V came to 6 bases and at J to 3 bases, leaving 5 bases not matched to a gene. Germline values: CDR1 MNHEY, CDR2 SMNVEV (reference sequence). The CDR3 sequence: CASRQGAGDTEAFF. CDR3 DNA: TGTGCCAGCAGACAGGGGGCAGGGGACACTGAAGCTTTCTTT.

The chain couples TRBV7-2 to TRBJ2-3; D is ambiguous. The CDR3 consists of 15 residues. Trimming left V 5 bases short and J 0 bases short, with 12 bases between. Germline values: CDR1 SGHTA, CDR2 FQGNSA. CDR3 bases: TGTGCCAGCAGCCCCTTCCCCAGAAGCACAGATACGCAGTATTTT. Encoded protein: CASSPFPRSTDTQYF.

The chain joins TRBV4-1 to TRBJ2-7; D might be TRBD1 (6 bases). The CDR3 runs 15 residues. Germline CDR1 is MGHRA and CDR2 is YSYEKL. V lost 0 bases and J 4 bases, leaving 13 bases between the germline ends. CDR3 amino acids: CASSQEETGSYEQYF. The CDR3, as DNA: TGCGCCAGCAGCCAAGAGGAGACAGGCTCATACGAGCAGTACTTC.

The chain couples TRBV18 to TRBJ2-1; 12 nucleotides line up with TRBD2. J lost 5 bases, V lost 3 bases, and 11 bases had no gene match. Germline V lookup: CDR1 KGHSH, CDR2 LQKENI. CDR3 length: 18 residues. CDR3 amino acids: CASSPGFLTSGGNNEQFF. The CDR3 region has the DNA TGTGCCAGCTCACCGGGATTTCTCACTAGCGGGGGGAACAATGAGCAGTTCTTC.

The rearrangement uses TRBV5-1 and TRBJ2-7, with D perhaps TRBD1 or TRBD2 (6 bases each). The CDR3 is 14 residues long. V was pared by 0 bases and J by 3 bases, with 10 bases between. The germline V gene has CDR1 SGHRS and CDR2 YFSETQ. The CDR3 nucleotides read TGCGCCAGCAGCTTGGAGGGGGGTTTCTACGAGCAGTACTTC. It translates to CASSLEGGFYEQYF.

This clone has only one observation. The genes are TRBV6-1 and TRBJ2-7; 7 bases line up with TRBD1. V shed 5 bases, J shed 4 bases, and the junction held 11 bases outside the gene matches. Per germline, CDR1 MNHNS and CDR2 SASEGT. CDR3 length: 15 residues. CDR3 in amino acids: CASSSRQGIGYEQYF. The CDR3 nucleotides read TGTGCCAGCAGTTCGAGACAGGGAATCGGATACGAGCAGTACTTC.

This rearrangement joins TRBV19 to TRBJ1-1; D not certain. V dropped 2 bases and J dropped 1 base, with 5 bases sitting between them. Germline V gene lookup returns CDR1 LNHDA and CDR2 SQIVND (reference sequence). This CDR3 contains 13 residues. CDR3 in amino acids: CASSINKNTEAFF. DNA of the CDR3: TGTGCCAGTAGTATAAATAAGAACACTGAAGCTTTCTTT.

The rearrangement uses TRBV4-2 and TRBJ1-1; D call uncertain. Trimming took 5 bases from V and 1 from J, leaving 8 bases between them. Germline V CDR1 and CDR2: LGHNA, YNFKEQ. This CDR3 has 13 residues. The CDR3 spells CASSSLSNTEAFF. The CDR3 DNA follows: TGTGCCAGCAGCTCCCTTTCGAACACTGAAGCTTTCTTT.

CDR3: CASSFSNEQYF. In DNA, the CDR3 is TGTGCCAGCAGCTTTTCGAACGAGCAGTACTTC. V and J are TRBV7-9 and TRBJ2-7; no definite D call. Per the germline V gene, CDR1 is SEHNR and CDR2 is FQNEAQ (reference sequence). Trimming left V 3 bases short and J 5 bases short, with 5 bases between. The CDR3 is 11 amino acids.

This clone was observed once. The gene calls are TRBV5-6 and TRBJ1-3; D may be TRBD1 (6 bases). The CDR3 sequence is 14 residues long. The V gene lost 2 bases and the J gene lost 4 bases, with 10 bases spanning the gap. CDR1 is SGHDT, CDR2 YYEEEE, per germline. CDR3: CASSFTGPGNTIYF. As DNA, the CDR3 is TGTGCCAGCAGCTTTACAGGGCCCGGAAACACCATATATTTT.

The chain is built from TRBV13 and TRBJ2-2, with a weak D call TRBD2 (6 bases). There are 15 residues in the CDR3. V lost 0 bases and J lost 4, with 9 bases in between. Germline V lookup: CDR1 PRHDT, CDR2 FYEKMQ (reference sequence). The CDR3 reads CASSLGGGLTGELFF. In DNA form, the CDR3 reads TGTGCCAGCAGCTTAGGCGGGGGTCTCACCGGGGAGCTGTTTTTT.